This TCR beta chain was recovered during a study of OX40 agonist ivuxolimab in advanced cancers. Trimming removed 1 base at V and 0 bases at J, with 9 bases between. Germline V gene data show CDR1 as MGHRA and CDR2 as YSYEKL. There are 15 residues in the CDR3. Libraries were prepared by immunoSEQ multiplex PCR; TCRdb keeps only in-frame clonotypes and omits some of them. The sample carries about 65,000 clones, around 87% recorded once. The TCR was taken from an adult with an advanced solid tumor such as melanoma, head and neck, liver or kidney cancer. The V call is TRBV4-1, the J call TRBJ1-1, with D possibly being TRBD1 (5 bases). Specimen: CD4+ or CD8+ T cells sorted from blood, collected in a trial of the OX40 agonist ivuxolimab. The CDR3 DNA is TGCGCCAGCAGCCAAGTACAGGATGTGAACACTGAAGCTTTCTTT. Its translation: CASSQVQDVNTEAFF.